This is a list of T cell receptor beta chains from one sample in a study of PD-L1 blockade in urothelial cancer. Method: immunoSEQ multiplex PCR; TCRdb's copy keeps in-frame clones and lacks some. The table lists 30,000 to 40,000 clones, around four fifths of them singletons. This material consisted of PBMCs, taken around atezolizumab (anti-PD-L1) treatment. The receptors here all came from a man older than 75 with urothelial cancer. The conserved cysteine and the conserved F or W are not part of the CDR3 here.

J | V | CDR3
TRBJ1-1 | TRBV6-5 | ASSPSVSSEAF
TRBJ2-4 | TRBV12-2 | ASRYQRVPQTKNIQY
TRBJ1-1 | TRBV18 | ASSPTGVAEAF
TRBJ1-3 | TRBV19 | ASSIRGLRNTIY
TRBJ2-7 | TRBV18 | ASSPRGYEQY
TRBJ2-3 | TRBV7-7 | ASSSSSASGDTQY
TRBJ1-1 | TRBV2 | ASGQAGNTEAF
TRBJ2-3 | TRBV28 | ASSSRLDTDTQY
TRBJ2-1 | TRBV30 | AWSIEGRGEF
TRBJ2-6 | TRBV19 | ASSPTDRGDYVLT
TRBJ2-7 | TRBV12-5 | ASGLISGVGGQY
TRBJ2-3 | TRBV10-2 | ASIKRSTDTQY
TRBJ1-5 | TRBV30 | AWGATGGMWSASNQPQH
TRBJ2-7 | TRBV4-3 | ASSQDWTGVTYEQY
TRBJ2-7 | TRBV5-1 | ASSPGTGGYEQY
TRBJ2-7 | TRBV15 | ATSRDSLAVTYEQY
TRBJ2-2 | TRBV6-5 | ASSANRGSTGELF
TRBJ2-7 | TRBV2 | ASSELGRIASEQY
TRBJ2-1 | TRBV27 | ASSLWLGLAGVDRNEQF
TRBJ2-7 | TRBV7-8 | ASSLGSPGGEEQY
TRBJ2-7 | TRBV19 | ASSGTRGEQY
TRBJ2-3 | TRBV7-2 | ASSFSGGREDTQY
TRBJ1-2 | TRBV7-2 | ASSLDGAGQGYGYT
TRBJ1-4 | TRBV27 | ASSMSGVEKLF
TRBJ2-7 | TRBV7-2 | ASSPRGLAGAEQY
TRBJ2-5 | TRBV6-6 | ASIGAKETQY
TRBJ1-4 | TRBV5-4 | ASSPLGGPNEKLF
TRBJ2-5 | TRBV14 | ASSTLAGMRGEETQY
TRBJ2-1 | TRBV2 | ASKARTYNEQF
TRBJ2-7 | TRBV19 | ASSMGTSGRRYEQY
TRBJ2-7 | TRBV4-1 | ASSHFPTEWSSYEQY
TRBJ2-1 | TRBV12-2 | ASRLRASGRSCNEQF
TRBJ2-1 | TRBV5-1 | ASSLEGGGYNEQF